The 5 T cell receptor beta chains in this list originate from one sample, sequenced in a study of T cell responses to AZD1222 COVID-19 vaccine. Here immunoSEQ multiplex PCR was the method, and the copy in TCRdb shows in-frame clones only, minus some. The sample records 130,000 or so clones, approximately 86% being singletons. The sample consisted of peripheral blood, taken on day 0 of AZD1222 vaccination. These receptor sequences come from an adult in good health.

The genes are TRBV21-1 and TRBJ1-4. TRBV21-1 is flagged as a pseudogene. The CDR3 is 15 residues long. Here the CDR3 DNA reads TGTGCCAGCAAGATAGGGGGGGGTACTGGTGAAAAACTGTTTTTT. Its protein product is CASKIGGGTGEKLFF.

The chain recombines TRBV4-1 with TRBJ2-1, with 8 nucleotides matching TRBD2. The germline V gene has CDR1 MGHRA and CDR2 YSYEKL. The CDR3 extends over 15 amino acids. With V trimmed by 1 base and J by 4 bases, 3 bases remained unmatched. CDR3 nucleotide sequence: TGCGCCAGCAGCCAAGGTAGCGGGGATTACAATGAGCAGTTCTTC. Translation: CASSQGSGDYNEQFF.

The V and J genes are TRBV13 and TRBJ1-2; no firm D call. There are 12 residues in the CDR3. V dropped 1 base and J dropped 7 bases, with 7 bases sitting between them. CDR1 is PRHDT and CDR2 is FYEKMQ in the germline V gene (reference sequence). CDR3 DNA: TGTGCCAGCAGCTTAGAAGGGTTTGGCTACACCTTC. The encoded protein is CASSLEGFGYTF.

The chain recombines TRBV29-1 with TRBJ1-1; D is perhaps TRBD1 (6 bases). V was trimmed by 1 base and J by 2 bases, leaving 14 bases between them. CDR1 is SQVTM, CDR2 ANQGSEA, per germline. The CDR3 has 15 residues. CDR3 protein: CSVEVWAGANTEAFF. The DNA for the CDR3 is TGCAGCGTTGAAGTTTGGGCAGGGGCTAACACTGAAGCTTTCTTT.

V usage is TRBV19 and J usage is TRBJ1-2, with D perhaps TRBD1 (5 bases). V was clipped by 5 bases and J by 4 bases, with 23 bases between them. This CDR3 contains 17 residues. Germline CDR1 and CDR2: LNHDA and SQIVND (reference sequence). This CDR3 is CASSPPRGRDGSYGYTF. The CDR3 bases are TGTGCCAGTAGTCCCCCCCGTGGCAGGGATGGCAGCTATGGCTACACCTTC.